Sequencing of this T cell receptor beta chain was carried out in a study of blood T cells in healthy people across ages. Each sample gave at least 6.5 million isolated PBMCs. The CDR3 is made up of 13 amino acids. Germline lookup yields CDR1 MGHRA and CDR2 YSYEKL. Losses at the gene ends were 0 bases for V and 11 bases for J; bases not matched to a gene: 2. Sample-barcoded 5' priming and a J-beta primer mix drove a second PCR of about 7 to 11 cycles. TCRdb fed the 5' RACE reads into MiXCR, producing one record per CDR3 protein. The repertoire includes fewer than 800,000 distinct CDR3 sequences, around 49% of them detected once, and 30% to 40% sits in the top ten. As to this clonotype: A much larger clone is a single base away; this may be a read error.

The TCR was taken from an older woman in good health. The rearrangement links TRBV4-1 to TRBJ2-5, with 11 bases matching TRBD2. The sample was blood. The CDR3: CASSQDTSGRQYF. In DNA, the CDR3 is TGCGCCAGCAGCCAAGATACTAGCGGGAGACAGTACTTC.